The 26 T cell receptor beta chains below were found in one sample sequenced in a study of cytomegalovirus exposure and HLA in healthy donors. Sequencing was performed with immunoSEQ multiplex PCR; in TCRdb, only in-frame clones are kept and a portion is missing. The profile covers over 150,000 clones, with 95% to 96% appearing a single time and 0.89% taken by the ten largest. The sample comprised PBMCs. The receptors derive from a young woman in good health and CMV-seronegative.

V usage is TRBV4-1 and J usage is TRBJ2-7; 11 nucleotides line up with TRBD2. Germline loops: CDR1 MGHRA, CDR2 YSYEKL. The length of the CDR3 is 22 residues. V lost 1 base and J lost 5; bases outside the gene matches: 25. The CDR3 here is CASSQVPLGSGGALRGSNEQYF. CDR3 DNA sequence: TGCGCCAGCAGCCAAGTTCCCCTTGGTAGCGGGGGGGCCTTACGTGGATCCAACGAGCAGTACTTC.

The sample holds one count of this clone. V usage is TRBV6-1 and J usage is TRBJ2-2, with TRBD2 identical over 12 bases. The CDR3 totals 15 residues. From germline, CDR1 is MNHNS and CDR2 SASEGT. The ends lost 8 bases at V and 4 bases at J; junction bases unmatched: 5. CDR3 protein: CASSSGGAGTGELFF. Here the CDR3 DNA reads TGTGCCAGCTCTAGCGGGGGGGCGGGCACCGGGGAGCTGTTTTTT.

The count of this clone is one. V is TRBV12-5 and J is TRBJ1-5; TRBD1 agrees at 8 bases. Germline trimming cut 4 bases from V and 5 bases from J; bases unmatched to any gene: 13. Germline-derived CDR1 and CDR2 are LGHNT and FRNRAP. The length of the CDR3 is 17 residues. CDR3 sequence: CASGSGQVRGMDQPQHF. Written as DNA, the CDR3 is TGTGCTAGTGGTTCGGGACAGGTTAGGGGGATGGATCAGCCCCAGCATTTT.

This chain connects TRBV9 to TRBJ2-7; no clear D. Germline lookup yields CDR1 SGDLS and CDR2 YYNGEE. There are 13 residues in the CDR3. V was clipped by 3 bases and J by 6 bases, with 13 bases between them. CDR3 protein: CASSAAQVGEQYF. The CDR3 nucleotides are TGTGCCAGCAGCGCAGCCCAGGTCGGCGAGCAGTACTTC.

This chain uses TRBV9 with TRBJ2-3, with TRBD2 matching 12 bases. The germline V gene encodes CDR1 SGDLS and CDR2 YYNGEE. V shed 0 bases, J shed 4 bases, and the junction held 9 bases outside the gene matches. The CDR3 loop spans 18 amino acids. CDR3 sequence: CASSVATLAGGPADTQYF. The DNA of the CDR3 is TGTGCCAGCAGCGTAGCTACCCTAGCGGGGGGGCCTGCAGATACGCAGTATTTT.

The chain recombines TRBV4-2 with TRBJ2-1; 9 nucleotides agree with TRBD2. The junction had 9 bases not matched to a gene; V was cut back by 4 bases and J by 2 bases. The CDR3 sequence is 17 residues long. Looked up from germline, CDR1 is LGHNA and CDR2 is YNFKEQ. DNA for the CDR3: TGTGCCAGCAGCCCAAGATCGGTAGCGGGGGCCTACAATGAGCAGTTCTTC. Translated, it gives CASSPRSVAGAYNEQFF.

The chain employs TRBV18 and TRBJ2-3, with a possible D match to TRBD2 (5 bases). The V and J ends lost 6 bases and 3 bases respectively, with 13 bases between them. Germline assignment: CDR1 KGHSH and CDR2 LQKENI. The CDR3 consists of 14 residues. This CDR3 is CASSKPSGTDTQYF. The CDR3 DNA is TGTGCCAGCTCCAAACCGAGCGGAACAGATACGCAGTATTTT.

The CDR3: CASSRQGSSEKLFF. The CDR3 nucleotides read TGTGCCAGCAGCAGACAGGGGAGTAGTGAAAAACTGTTTTTT. This rearrangement joins TRBV9 to TRBJ1-4, with 8 bases aligning to TRBD1. Looked up from germline, CDR1 is SGDLS and CDR2 is YYNGEE. CDR3 size: 14 residues. V was clipped by 4 bases and J by 7 bases; unmatched bases: 6. The full variable domain, in which reference TRBV9 and TRBJ1-4 provide the parts outside the CDR3, is DSGVTQTPKHLITATGQRVTLRCSPRSGDLSVYWYQQSLDQGLQFLIQYYNGEERAKGNILERFSAQQFPDLHSELNLSSLELGDSALYFCASSRQGSSEKLFFGSGTQLSVL.

This rearrangement joins TRBV18 to TRBJ2-6, with TRBD1 matching 10 bases. V shed 0 bases, J shed 3 bases, and the junction held 5 bases outside the gene matches. The CDR3 extends over 18 amino acids. Germline values: CDR1 KGHSH, CDR2 LQKENI. CDR3 loop: CASSPPRQGAIGANVLTF. The DNA for the CDR3 is TGTGCCAGCTCACCACCTCGACAGGGGGCGATTGGGGCCAACGTCCTGACTTTC.

V and J are TRBV11-3 and TRBJ1-2; no clear D gene. V dropped 1 base and J dropped 5 bases, with 8 bases sitting between them. The length of the CDR3 is 13 residues. The germline V gene encodes CDR1 SGHNT and CDR2 YENEEA. Here the CDR3 reads CASSLVHSYGYTF. The CDR3 region has the DNA TGTGCCAGCAGCTTAGTACATTCATATGGCTACACCTTC.

This clone was picked up a small number of times. This chain joins TRBV5-6 and TRBJ2-7; 8 positions agree with TRBD1. The V and J ends lost 6 bases and 1 base, in that order; junction bases with no gene match: 9. This CDR3 region has 15 residues. The germline gives CDR1 SGHDT, CDR2 YYEEEE. CDR3 in amino acids: CASNPTGDLSYEQYF. The CDR3 DNA follows: TGTGCCAGCAACCCGACAGGGGACTTATCCTACGAGCAGTACTTC.

The chain has TRBV13 and TRBJ1-2; D possibly corresponds to TRBD1 (6 bases). Looked up from germline, CDR1 is PRHDT and CDR2 is FYEKMQ (reference sequence). The V and J ends lost 0 bases and 1 base respectively, with 12 bases between them. This CDR3 region has 16 residues. CDR3 sequence reads: CASSLGGGLFNYGYTF. CDR3 bases: TGTGCCAGCAGCTTAGGGGGGGGGCTGTTTAACTATGGCTACACCTTC.

This clone was detected once. V usage is TRBV29-1 and J usage is TRBJ2-1, with TRBD1 matching 7 bases. Looked up from germline, CDR1 is SQVTM and CDR2 is ANQGSEA. V shed 7 bases, J shed 9 bases, and the junction held 6 bases outside the gene matches. This CDR3 comprises 11 residues. The CDR3 is CSGIYRGEQFF. The CDR3 bases are TGCAGCGGGATCTACAGGGGTGAGCAGTTCTTC.

The CDR3 sequence: CASSPGTSGDTQYF. The CDR3 DNA follows: TGTGCCAGCAGCCCCGGGACTAGCGGAGATACGCAGTATTTT. The gene calls are TRBV7-3 and TRBJ2-3; 11 nucleotides agree with TRBD2. V lost 5 bases and J lost 5; bases outside the gene matches: 3. The germline CDR1 and CDR2 sequences are SGHTA and FQGTGA. CDR3 length: 14 residues.

The chain couples TRBV7-9 to TRBJ2-7, with D perhaps TRBD1 (6 bases). The CDR3 runs to 15 residues. Trimming took off 4 bases at V and 2 bases at J, with 15 bases between the two ends. Germline V gene data show CDR1 as SEHNR and CDR2 as FQNEAQ (reference sequence). The DNA for the CDR3 is TGTGCCAGCAGCTCGACGACAGGACCGACCTACGAGCAGTACTTC. As protein: CASSSTTGPTYEQYF.

V usage is TRBV19 and J usage is TRBJ2-7, with TRBD1 matching over 8 bases. Germline V gene data show CDR1 as LNHDA and CDR2 as SQIVND (reference sequence). The V gene end was trimmed by 9 bases and the J gene end by 6 bases; junction bases not matched to a gene: 4. This CDR3 is built from 11 residues. CDR3: CASRTGPEQYF. The CDR3 coding sequence is TGTGCCAGCAGGACAGGGCCCGAGCAGTACTTC.

This clone was counted only a few times. The gene calls are TRBV5-1 and TRBJ2-7, with 11 positions matching TRBD2. This CDR3 has 16 amino acids. V dropped 1 base and J dropped 6; count of bases not matched to a gene: 9. The V gene's germline CDR1 is SGHRS and CDR2 YFSETQ. CDR3 nucleotides: TGCGCCAGCAGCTTGCAACTAGCGGGGGCATCGGGCGAGCAGTACTTC. Translating gives CASSLQLAGASGEQYF.

The chain uses TRBV10-3 and TRBJ2-3; weak D call: TRBD2 (6 bases). V gave up 0 bases and J gave up 1 base, with 14 bases separating them. CDR3 length: 17 residues. Germline-derived CDR1 and CDR2 are ENHRY and SYGVKD. The CDR3 coding sequence is TGTGCCATCAGTGAGTCGACTAGGGCGGGCCGCACAGATACGCAGTATTTT. Protein product: CAISESTRAGRTDTQYF.

This chain connects TRBV11-2 to TRBJ2-1, with D maybe TRBD2 (7 bases). V dropped 5 bases and J dropped 5 bases, with 16 bases sitting between them. This CDR3 is built from 15 residues. Germline CDR1 is SGHAT and CDR2 is FQNNGV. DNA of the CDR3: TGTGCCAGCAGCGACCCGGGGGGCCCGAACAATGAGCAGTTCTTC. This sequence encodes CASSDPGGPNNEQFF. Full variable domain (missing parts from reference TRBV11-2 and TRBJ2-1): EAGVAQSPRYKIIEKRQSVAFWCNPISGHATLYWYQQILGQGPKLLIQFQNNGVVDDSQLPKDRFSAERLKGVDSTLKIQPAKLEDSAVYLCASSDPGGPNNEQFFGPGTRLTVL.

This clone was picked up one time. The CDR3 protein is CASSYSTDSLGGYTF. For the CDR3, the DNA is TGTGCCAGCAGTTACTCGACAGACAGCCTGGGGGGCTACACCTTC. V usage is TRBV6-6 and J usage is TRBJ1-2; the D gene is possibly TRBD1 (5 bases). This CDR3 is built from 15 residues. The germline V and J ends were trimmed by 0 bases and 8 bases, with 16 bases remaining between them. Germline V gives CDR1 MNHNY, CDR2 SVGAGI (reference sequence).

The CDR3 reads CASSQDLAGLRDTQYF. The CDR3 DNA sequence: TGTGCCAGCAGCCAAGATCTTGCAGGGCTCCGAGATACGCAGTATTTT. This chain links TRBV14 with TRBJ2-3, with D possibly matching TRBD1 (5 bases). Trimming left V 0 bases short and J 5 bases short, with 15 bases between. Germline lookup yields CDR1 SGHDN and CDR2 FVKESK. The CDR3 sequence is 16 residues long.

The chain joins TRBV10-3 to TRBJ2-1; TRBD2 is a possible D gene (5 bases). Looked up from germline, CDR1 is ENHRY and CDR2 is SYGVKD. The CDR3 is 16 residues long. The germline V and J ends were trimmed by 0 bases and 0 bases, with 9 bases remaining between them. CDR3 DNA sequence: TGTGCCATCAGTGAGTCAATGGGGAGCTCCTACAATGAGCAGTTCTTC. Residues: CAISESMGSSYNEQFF.

V usage is TRBV2 and J usage is TRBJ2-3, with TRBD1 matching 9 bases. The V gene end was trimmed by 1 base and the J gene end by 11 bases; junction bases not matched to a gene: 22. Germline values: CDR1 SNHLY, CDR2 FYNNEI. The CDR3 sequence is 19 residues long. CDR3 sequence: CASSEESHRTGTGPVGQYF. CDR3 nucleotide sequence: TGTGCCAGCAGTGAAGAATCGCACCGAACCGGGACAGGGCCGGTGGGGCAGTATTTT.

This chain links TRBV11-3 with TRBJ2-5; D remains ambiguous. Trimming took 5 bases from V and 5 from J, leaving 9 bases between them. This CDR3 is built from 12 residues. The germline V gene has CDR1 SGHNT and CDR2 YENEEA. CDR3: CASSRILETQYF. CDR3 coding DNA: TGTGCCAGCAGCCGTATACTGGAGACCCAGTACTTC.

V gene TRBV5-1 combines with J gene TRBJ2-7; the match to TRBD1 covers 9 bases. The CDR3 length is 14 residues. The germline gives CDR1 SGHRS, CDR2 YFSETQ. V gave up 4 bases and J gave up 7 bases; unmatched junction bases: 9. For the CDR3, the DNA is TGCGCCAGCAGCCTGGGACAGGGCACGAGGGAGCAGTACTTC. This translates into CASSLGQGTREQYF.

The chain uses TRBV7-8 and TRBJ2-5; 7 positions match TRBD2. This CDR3 comprises 13 residues. Germline CDR1 and CDR2: SGHVS and FQNEAQ. Losses at the gene ends were 5 bases for V and 5 bases for J; bases not matched to a gene: 5. The CDR3 reads CASSLGGRETQYF. In DNA, the CDR3 is TGTGCCAGCAGCCTGGGGGGGAGGGAGACCCAGTACTTC. Combining the CDR3 with reference TRBV7-8 and TRBJ2-5 gives the whole variable domain GAGVSQSPRYKVAKRGQDVALRCDPISGHVSLFWYQQALGQGPEFLTYFQNEAQLDKSGLPSDRFFAERPEGSVSTLKIQRTQQEDSAVYLCASSLGGRETQYFGPGTRLLVL.